Presented here are 32 T cell receptor beta chains from one specimen sequenced in a study of early T cells in non-severe SARS-CoV-2 infection. TCRdb reprocessed the 5' RACE reads with MiXCR, giving one entry per CDR3 protein. The sample has roughly 53,000 distinct CDR3 sequences; roughly 10% are singletons. Sequenced material: whole blood. These receptors came from an adult who was a healthcare worker with PCR-confirmed SARS-CoV-2 infection or an uninfected control (not recorded which).

The sample holds many counts of this clonotype. This chain uses TRBV5-1 with TRBJ2-3, with 9 nucleotides matching TRBD2. The germline V gene encodes CDR1 SGHRS and CDR2 YFSETQ. This CDR3 contains 17 residues. Trimming cost V 2 bases and J 2 bases; bases outside gene matches: 9. Here the CDR3 DNA reads TGCGCCAGCAGCTTTCAGTCTCTAGCGGGATACACAGATACGCAGTATTTT. It yields the protein CASSFQSLAGYTDTQYF. Drawing the rest from reference TRBV5-1 and TRBJ2-3, the complete variable domain is KAGVTQTPRYLIKTRGQQVTLSCSPISGHRSVSWYQQTPGQGLQFLFEYFSETQRNKGNFPGRFSGRQFSNSRSEMNVSTLELGDSALYLCASSFQSLAGYTDTQYFGPGTRLTVL.

This clonotype was recorded a few times. J is TRBJ2-1 and V is TRBV2; D ambiguous. The CDR3 totals 11 residues. Germline V gives CDR1 SNHLY, CDR2 FYNNEI. V was pared by 2 bases and J by 12 bases, with 8 bases between. Here the CDR3 reads CASSERVRQFF. In DNA, the CDR3 is TGTGCCAGCAGTGAAAGAGTTCGGCAGTTCTTC. Complete variable domain (other parts from reference TRBV2 and TRBJ2-1): EPEVTQTPSHQVTQMGQEVILRCVPISNHLYFYWYRQILGQKVEFLVSFYNNEISEKSEIFDDQFSVERPDGSNFTLKIRSTKLEDSAMYFCASSERVRQFFGPGTRLTVL.

This clonotype was detected ten times or more. This sequence joins TRBV4-3 and TRBJ1-1; a weak D match, TRBD1 (6 bases). Germline V gene sequence: CDR1 LGHNA, CDR2 YSLEER. The germline V and J ends were trimmed by 1 base and 1 base, with 25 bases remaining between them. This CDR3 contains 20 residues. The chain's CDR3 is CASSQGIQWARRGPNTEAFF. Here the CDR3 DNA reads TGCGCCAGCAGCCAAGGAATTCAGTGGGCCCGCAGGGGACCGAACACTGAAGCTTTCTTT.

This clonotype was counted only a few times. The chain is built from TRBV12-3 or TRBV12-4 and TRBJ2-1; weak D call: TRBD1 (5 bases). This CDR3 spans 15 amino acids. The ends were cut back, 6 bases at V and 0 bases at J, with 12 bases in the middle. The CDR3 nucleotides read TGTGCCAGCAGCATCCCCAGGGTCTCCTACAATGAGCAGTTCTTC. Translating it yields CASSIPRVSYNEQFF.

This clonotype was found many times. The rearrangement links TRBV29-1 to TRBJ2-5, with TRBD1 matching 11 bases. Trimming at V came to 7 bases and at J to 7 bases, leaving 8 bases not matched to a gene. This CDR3 contains 13 residues. Germline CDR1 is SQVTM and CDR2 is ANQGSEA. CDR3 DNA sequence: TGCAGCGCCGGGGGACAGGGGGAATGGACCCAGTACTTC. It yields the protein CSAGGQGEWTQYF. Full variable domain (rest looked up from reference TRBV29-1 and TRBJ2-5): SAVISQKPSRDICQRGTSLTIQCQVDSQVTMMFWYRQQPGQSLTLIATANQGSEATYESGFVIDKFPISRPNLTFSTLTVSNMSPEDSSIYLCSAGGQGEWTQYFGPGTRLLVL.

The gene calls are TRBV24-1 and TRBJ2-3, with D unclear. The CDR3 runs to 14 residues. V was cut by 5 bases and J by 0 bases, with 8 bases left in between. Germline V gene data show CDR1 as KGHDR and CDR2 as SFDVKD. The CDR3 here is CATSGSDSTDTQYF. For the CDR3, the DNA is TGTGCCACCAGTGGGTCAGACAGCACAGATACGCAGTATTTT.

The V and J genes are TRBV7-2 and TRBJ2-3; D gene uncertain. CDR3 length equals 15 residues. Germline V gene sequence: CDR1 SGHTA, CDR2 FQGNSA. Deletions cut 0 bases from V and 7 bases from J, with 14 bases between. CDR3: CASSLAAQETNTQYF. The CDR3 DNA reads as TGTGCCAGCAGCTTAGCCGCCCAGGAAACAAATACGCAGTATTTT.

The V and J genes are TRBV27 and TRBJ2-5; no clear D. Germline V gene sequence: CDR1 MNHEY, CDR2 SMNVEV (reference sequence). The CDR3 has 14 amino acids. Between the trimmed V and J ends, which lost 3 bases and 7 bases, there was a span of 15 bases. The CDR3 bases are TGTGCCAGCAGTTTGTCCGGGCCCATGGGGACCCAGTACTTC. Translated: CASSLSGPMGTQYF.

This clonotype was picked up a small number of times. The chain employs TRBV18 and TRBJ2-7, with TRBD2 identical over 8 bases. CDR1 and CDR2 (germline): KGHSH, LQKENI. V lost 4 bases and J lost 0; bases outside the gene matches: 5. The CDR3 extends over 15 amino acids. CDR3: CASSLERGSSYEQYF. The CDR3 DNA is TGTGCCAGCTCACTGGAGCGGGGGAGCTCCTACGAGCAGTACTTC. Filled out from reference TRBV18 and TRBJ2-7, the complete variable domain reads NAGVMQNPRHLVRRRGQEARLRCSPMKGHSHVYWYRQLPEEGLKFMVYLQKENIIDESGMPKERFSAEFPKEGPSILRIQQVVRGDSAAYFCASSLERGSSYEQYFGPGTRLTVT.

The J gene is TRBJ2-7, the V gene TRBV6-5; TRBD1 matches at 7 bases. CDR3 length: 15 residues. Germline lookup yields CDR1 MNHEY and CDR2 SVGAGI. V trimming: 6 bases; J trimming: 2 bases; junction bases outside the gene matches: 10. In DNA form, the CDR3 reads TGTGCCAGCAGCTCGAGGGACAGCCACCCCTACGAGCAGTACTTC. This gives the protein CASSSRDSHPYEQYF.

There are many counts of this clonotype. J is TRBJ1-3 and V is TRBV12-3 or TRBV12-4; no definite D call. The CDR3 covers 13 residues. V lost 6 bases, J lost 4 bases, and 10 bases lay in between. Here the CDR3 reads CASRVPQGNTIYF. CDR3 in DNA: TGTGCCAGCAGAGTCCCCCAGGGAAACACCATATATTTT.

The sample holds many counts of this clonotype. The chain uses TRBV10-2 and TRBJ2-1, with 9 positions matching TRBD2. Germline CDR1 and CDR2: WSHSY and SAAADI. Trimming took 8 bases from V and 5 from J; bases not matched to a gene: 4. This CDR3 has 13 amino acids. The CDR3 reads CASGLARDNEQFF. CDR3 sequence (DNA): TGCGCCAGCGGACTAGCGAGAGACAATGAGCAGTTCTTC.

This clonotype was recorded many times. The chain has TRBV7-2 and TRBJ1-1; no firm D call. V was clipped by 5 bases and J by 0 bases, with 7 bases between them. The V gene's germline CDR1 is SGHTA and CDR2 FQGNSA. The CDR3 has 13 residues. For the CDR3, the DNA is TGTGCCAGCAGCCCCAGGATGAACACTGAAGCTTTCTTT. It yields the protein CASSPRMNTEAFF.

J is TRBJ2-5 and V is TRBV6-5; 16 bases line up with TRBD2. CDR3 length equals 18 residues. V trimming: 0 bases; J trimming: 5 bases; junction bases outside the gene matches: 6. Germline V gene sequence: CDR1 MNHEY, CDR2 SVGAGI. For the CDR3, the DNA is TGTGCCAGCAGTTACTCGCCGGGACTAGCGGGGGGGAGCGAGACCCAGTACTTC. Translated, it gives CASSYSPGLAGGSETQYF.

This clonotype was recorded at least ten times. The chain combines TRBV6-5 with TRBJ2-4; the D is unclear. The V gene lost 4 bases and the J gene lost 3 bases, with 10 bases spanning the gap. CDR1 is MNHEY, CDR2 SVGAGI, per germline. The length of the CDR3 is 14 residues. CDR3 loop: CASSSPTHKNIQYF. The CDR3 nucleotides are TGTGCCAGCAGTTCGCCGACCCACAAAAACATTCAGTACTTC.

This clonotype was seen ten or more times. This chain joins TRBV7-6 and TRBJ2-3; the match to TRBD2 covers 10 bases. This CDR3 comprises 17 residues. Germline V gene data show CDR1 as SGHVS and CDR2 as FNYEAQ. The V and J ends lost 2 bases and 4 bases, in that order; junction bases with no gene match: 9. The CDR3 loop reads CASSLMASGSGADTQYF. The CDR3, as DNA: TGTGCCAGCAGCTTAATGGCTAGCGGGAGTGGTGCAGATACGCAGTATTTT.

The chain combines TRBV20-1 with TRBJ2-1; D is perhaps TRBD2 (5 bases). V lost 0 bases, J lost 9 bases, and 15 bases lay in between. The CDR3 runs 14 residues. Germline CDR1 DFQATT, CDR2 SNEGSKA (reference sequence). This CDR3 reads CSARDHSVGSEQFF. The CDR3 bases are TGCAGTGCTAGAGATCATAGCGTGGGGAGTGAGCAGTTCTTC.

This clonotype has ten or more counts. This chain links TRBV5-1 with TRBJ1-1; unclear D gene. The CDR3 runs to 16 residues. Germline lookup yields CDR1 SGHRS and CDR2 YFSETQ. Trimming took off 0 bases at V and 0 bases at J, with 12 bases between the two ends. The DNA of the CDR3 is TGCGCCAGCAGCTTGGCCGTACTAGGGTTGAACACTGAAGCTTTCTTT. Translating gives CASSLAVLGLNTEAFF.

This clonotype occurred many times. V is TRBV9 and J is TRBJ1-3; D is possibly TRBD1 (5 bases). V lost 0 bases and J lost 2, with 12 bases in between. The CDR3 sequence is 16 residues long. Germline V lookup: CDR1 SGDLS, CDR2 YYNGEE. The CDR3 DNA is TGTGCCAGCAGCGTAGCTGGCGGAGGGGCTGGAAACACCATATATTTT. Its protein product is CASSVAGGGAGNTIYF.

This clonotype has more than one count but fewer than ten. CDR3 DNA: TGTGCCAGCAGTACGGGCTACCCAGATACGCAGTATTTT. It specifies CASSTGYPDTQYF. The chain couples TRBV27 to TRBJ2-3; D unclear. The germline V and J ends were trimmed by 5 bases and 4 bases, with 10 bases remaining between them. CDR1 and CDR2 (germline): MNHEY, SMNVEV (reference sequence). The CDR3 sequence is 13 residues long.

This clonotype was counted ten times or more. The V gene is TRBV7-9, the J gene TRBJ1-4; TRBD1 is a possible D gene (5 bases). This CDR3 has 16 residues. The germline V and J ends were trimmed by 4 bases and 2 bases, with 14 bases remaining between them. CDR1 is SEHNR and CDR2 is FQNEAQ in the germline V gene (reference sequence). The CDR3 DNA is TGTGCCAGCAGCTCCGGACACCGAAGGACTAATGAAAAACTGTTTTTT. Translating it yields CASSSGHRRTNEKLFF. The whole variable domain, remainder taken from reference TRBV7-9 and TRBJ1-4, is DTGVSQNPRHKITKRGQNVTFRCDPISEHNRLYWYRQTLGQGPEFLTYFQNEAQLEKSRLLSDRFSAERPKGSFSTLEIQRTEQGDSAMYLCASSSGHRRTNEKLFFGSGTQLSVL.

The chain uses TRBV7-2 and TRBJ2-7, with TRBD2 identical over 12 bases. Germline values: CDR1 SGHTA, CDR2 FQGNSA. This CDR3 has 15 amino acids. J lost 4 bases, V lost 4 bases, and 5 bases had no gene match. In DNA, the CDR3 is TGTGCCAGCAGCTCAGGACTAGCGGGGATTTACGAGCAGTACTTC. As protein: CASSSGLAGIYEQYF.

Turning to this clonotype: This may be a read error, as it is one base from a much larger clone. The rearrangement links TRBV4-1 to TRBJ2-1; D unclear. The V end lost 3 bases, the J end lost 2 bases, and 14 bases lay between the germline ends. Germline-derived CDR1 and CDR2 are MGHRA and YSYEKL. This CDR3 spans 16 amino acids. In DNA, the CDR3 is TGCGCCAGCAGCCAGGTAGACGGATCTGCCTACAATGAGCAGTTCTTC. It encodes CASSQVDGSAYNEQFF.

This clonotype was detected many times. This sequence joins TRBV11-2 and TRBJ2-1, with 11 bases identical to TRBD2. This CDR3 is 16 amino acids long. The J segment lost 1 base and the V segment lost 4 bases, leaving 3 bases of the junction unmatched. Germline CDR1 and CDR2: SGHAT and FQNNGV. The CDR3 spells CASSYSGGASYNEQFF. The CDR3 DNA follows: TGTGCCAGCAGCTATAGCGGGGGGGCATCCTACAATGAGCAGTTCTTC.

This clonotype was recorded many times. CDR3 nucleotide sequence: TGTGCCAGCAGCACAAACTCCTACAATGAGCAGTTCTTC. Amino acid sequence: CASSTNSYNEQFF. V gene TRBV7-2 combines with J gene TRBJ2-1; D uncertain. CDR3 length: 13 amino acids. Germline CDR1 and CDR2: SGHTA and FQGNSA. The V end lost 5 bases, the J end lost 0 bases, and 5 bases lay between the germline ends.

This clonotype was observed many times. The rearrangement links TRBV4-3 to TRBJ2-1, with D maybe TRBD2 (6 bases). V lost 4 bases, J lost 0 bases, and 10 bases lay in between. The germline V gene encodes CDR1 LGHNA and CDR2 YSLEER. The CDR3 is 15 amino acids. DNA for the CDR3: TGCGCCAGCAGCCCAGAGGGAGGCTCCTACAATGAGCAGTTCTTC. Protein: CASSPEGGSYNEQFF.

This clonotype appeared many times. V usage is TRBV5-5 and J usage is TRBJ2-2; D is ambiguous. Germline loops: CDR1 SGHKS, CDR2 YYEKEE (reference sequence). CDR3 size: 12 residues. V gave up 3 bases and J gave up 6 bases, with 6 bases separating them. Written as DNA, the CDR3 is TGTGCCAGCAGCTGGGGTCCCGGGGAGCTGTTTTTT. Translation: CASSWGPGELFF.

This clonotype has more than one count but fewer than ten. J is TRBJ1-5 and V is TRBV12-2; TRBD1, the table's D call, lacks a check against the DNA. TRBV12-2 is a recognized pseudogene. The CDR3 is 20 amino acids. The CDR3 is CASRLWGPTLTDNSNQPQHF. The CDR3 region has the DNA TGTGCAAGTCGCTTATGGGGACCCACCCTTACAGACAATAGCAATCAGCCCCAGCATTTT.

This chain links TRBV2 with TRBJ2-7; D is undetermined. The length of the CDR3 is 11 residues. CDR1 is SNHLY and CDR2 is FYNNEI in the germline V gene. Trimming left V 6 bases short and J 6 bases short, with 9 bases between. The CDR3 coding sequence is TGTGCCAGCAGCGTTCTAGGCGAGCAGTACTTC. Translating gives CASSVLGEQYF.

This clonotype was seen ten or more times. This chain joins TRBV29-1 and TRBJ1-5, with unresolved D. Germline values: CDR1 SQVTM, CDR2 ANQGSEA. Trimming removed 4 bases at V and 0 bases at J, with 10 bases between. This CDR3 contains 14 residues. CDR3: CSVAVGNSNQPQHF. CDR3 DNA: TGCAGCGTTGCGGTCGGAAATAGCAATCAGCCCCAGCATTTT.

Many counts were recorded for this clonotype. The chain recombines TRBV10-3 with TRBJ2-5; no definite D call. The CDR3 is made up of 11 amino acids. Per the germline V gene, CDR1 is ENHRY and CDR2 is SYGVKD. V was trimmed by 8 bases and J by 2 bases, leaving 6 bases between them. CDR3 residues: CAIGSQETQYF. The DNA for the CDR3 is TGTGCCATCGGCAGTCAAGAGACCCAGTACTTC.

This clonotype was observed many times. The gene calls are TRBV18 and TRBJ2-5; 8 bases are a match to TRBD2. Germline lookup yields CDR1 KGHSH and CDR2 LQKENI. This CDR3 has 14 amino acids. V lost 6 bases to trimming and J lost 4 bases; unmatched junction nucleotides: 7. The CDR3 nucleotides read TGTGCCAGCTCCATAGGACTAGCTACAGAGACCCAGTACTTC. It yields the protein CASSIGLATETQYF.